The 25 T cell receptor beta chains listed next were all sequenced from one sample in a study of glioma-infiltrating T cells. The iRepertoire nested amplicon-rescue multiplex PCR amplified TCR alpha and beta CDR3s from RNA. Each CDR3 protein is one row after TCRdb ran MiXCR on the multiplex PCR reads. The profile shows 300,000 to 450,000 distinct CDR3 sequences, roughly 41% of them singletons. Sequencing was carried out using glioma tissue, nonneoplastic brain tissue, or PBMCs (not recorded which). The receptors originated from a human donor with low-grade glioma or glioblastoma, undergoing nonglioma brain surgery, or in good health (not recorded which).

This chain links TRBV7-2 with TRBJ2-7, with 7 bases that match TRBD1. CDR1 SGHTA and CDR2 FQGNSA come from the germline V gene. The trim removed 6 bases at V and 4 bases at J, leaving 6 bases unmatched. CDR3 size: 13 residues. The CDR3 protein is CASSSGGMYEQYF. The CDR3 DNA follows: TGTGCCAGCAGTTCAGGGGGTATGTACGAGCAGTACTTC.

There are a few counts of this clonotype. The chain combines TRBV27 with TRBJ2-7; 7 bases match TRBD2. The CDR3 has 15 residues. Germline V lookup: CDR1 MNHEY, CDR2 SMNVEV (reference sequence). V dropped 8 bases and J dropped 4; count of bases not matched to a gene: 14. The CDR3 region is CASRRGPRGSYEQYF. The CDR3 coding sequence is TGTGCCAGCCGCCGGGGCCCCCGCGGGAGTTACGAGCAGTACTTC.

The chain uses TRBV20-1 and TRBJ2-1; 10 positions agree with TRBD2. After removal of 2 bases from V and 10 bases from J, the junction contained 8 bases not matched to a gene. CDR1 and CDR2 (germline): DFQATT, SNEGSKA (reference sequence). The CDR3 contains 14 residues. The CDR3 sequence: CSARISGRLQEQFF. The CDR3 bases are TGCAGTGCTAGAATTAGCGGGAGGCTCCAGGAGCAGTTCTTC.

This clonotype has at least ten counts. The chain recombines TRBV15 with TRBJ1-1, with D possibly matching TRBD1 (5 bases). Germline CDR1 LNHNV, CDR2 YYDKDF (reference sequence). Trimming cost V 0 bases and J 4 bases, with 9 bases left between them. The CDR3 extends over 14 amino acids. CDR3 amino acids: CATSRDSGITEAFF. The DNA for the CDR3 is TGTGCCACCAGCAGAGATTCAGGGATCACTGAAGCTTTCTTT.

In the case of this clonotype: This sequence may be a read error, since a much larger clone differs from it by one base. V is TRBV15 and J is TRBJ1-1, with D tentatively TRBD1 (6 bases). The CDR3 runs to 15 residues. Germline V lookup: CDR1 LNHNV, CDR2 YYDKDF (reference sequence). Trimming shortened V by 3 bases and J by 2 bases, and 13 bases separated the two germline ends. CDR3 residues: CATSRRTDNNTEAFF. CDR3 in DNA: TGTGCCACCAGCAGGAGGACAGACAATAACACTGAAGCTTTCTTT.

This clonotype was recorded many times. The J gene is TRBJ1-4, the V gene TRBV20-1; D is possibly TRBD1 (5 bases). From germline, CDR1 is DFQATT and CDR2 SNEGSKA (reference sequence). The CDR3 runs 12 residues. The V end was cut by 6 bases, the J end by 8 bases, with 13 bases between. The CDR3: CSAQRAGEKLFF. CDR3 DNA: TGCAGTGCGCAAAGGGCAGGGGAAAAACTGTTTTTT.

Concerning this clonotype: This is likely a read error, given that the CDR3 carries no conserved phenylalanine or tryptophan at its end. The V call is TRBV6-5, the J call TRBJ1-2; maybe TRBD1 (5 bases). The ends were cut back, 5 bases at V and 4 bases at J, with 14 bases in the middle. The CDR3 contains 14 residues. Germline CDR1 is MNHEY and CDR2 is SVGAGI. The CDR3 is CASSPTAVLYGYTL. The CDR3 DNA reads as TGTGCCAGCAGTCCGACAGCGGTCCTCTATGGCTACACCCTC.

This clonotype turned up a few times. The genes are TRBV24-1 and TRBJ2-3, with D perhaps TRBD2 (6 bases). In germline, CDR1 is KGHDR, CDR2 SFDVKD. The CDR3 spans 14 residues. V lost 4 bases and J lost 2, with 9 bases in between. The CDR3 sequence: CATSETGLTDTQYF. The CDR3 DNA sequence: TGTGCCACCAGTGAGACGGGACTCACAGATACGCAGTATTTT.

This clonotype occurred a few times. This sequence joins TRBV28 and TRBJ2-1; 10 bases map to TRBD2. Trimming at V came to 5 bases and at J to 5 bases, leaving 9 bases not matched to a gene. The CDR3 spans 16 residues. Per germline, CDR1 MDHEN and CDR2 SYDVKM. The DNA of the CDR3 is TGTGCCAGCAGTCTCCCGAGACTAGCGGGCGACAATGAGCAGTTCTTC. Protein product: CASSLPRLAGDNEQFF.

The V and J genes are TRBV20-1 and TRBJ2-7; 8 nucleotides line up with TRBD2. Germline-derived CDR1 and CDR2 are DFQATT and SNEGSKA (reference sequence). The CDR3 runs 16 residues. Trimming cost V 6 bases and J 6 bases; bases outside gene matches: 19. The CDR3 DNA follows: TGCAGTGCCAGACTTCTAGCGGGCGGAGCGCTTACCGAGCAGTACTTC. Encoded protein: CSARLLAGGALTEQYF.

V is TRBV20-1 and J is TRBJ2-1; unclear D gene. The length of the CDR3 is 12 residues. Trimming took off 3 bases at V and 12 bases at J, with 15 bases between the two ends. Germline CDR1 and CDR2: DFQATT and SNEGSKA (reference sequence). The CDR3 spells CSASSLVMRQFF. Written as DNA, the CDR3 is TGCAGTGCTAGTTCACTTGTAATGAGGCAGTTCTTC.

The gene calls are TRBV20-1 and TRBJ1-5; D call uncertain. Trimming cost V 5 bases and J 0 bases, with 5 bases left between them. CDR3 size: 12 residues. The germline V gene encodes CDR1 DFQATT and CDR2 SNEGSKA (reference sequence). The CDR3 nucleotides are TGCAGTGCTTCAGGTAGCAATCAGCCCCAGCATTTT. Protein: CSASGSNQPQHF.

As to this clonotype: The final CDR3 position lacks the conserved phenylalanine or tryptophan, pointing to a likely read error. This chain connects TRBV28 to TRBJ2-7, with unresolved D. The CDR3 extends over 16 amino acids. V lost 0 bases and J lost 2, with 14 bases in between. Germline CDR1 and CDR2: MDHEN and SYDVKM. CDR3 bases: TGTGCCAGCAGTTTATGGGGCCAAATGGGTGCCTACGAGCAGTACTTA. Translation: CASSLWGQMGAYEQYL.

This clonotype showed up just a few times. The V and J genes are TRBV7-2 and TRBJ2-3; D not resolved. Germline-derived CDR1 and CDR2 are SGHTA and FQGNSA. The CDR3 totals 14 residues. The V end was cut by 4 bases, the J end by 1 base, with 9 bases between. The CDR3 nucleotides read TGTGCCAGCAGCTCCGGGTGGGGCACAGATACGCAGTATTTT. The encoded protein is CASSSGWGTDTQYF.

This clonotype was seen a few times. The rearrangement links TRBV2 to TRBJ2-3; D gene unclear. CDR1 is SNHLY, CDR2 FYNNEI, per germline. Trimming shortened V by 6 bases and J by 6 bases, and 7 bases separated the two germline ends. This CDR3 is 11 amino acids long. Here the CDR3 DNA reads TGTGCCAGCAGGGACGCGGATACGCAGTATTTT. It codes for CASRDADTQYF. The full variable domain, with the rest looked up from reference TRBV2 and TRBJ2-3, is EPEVTQTPSHQVTQMGQEVILRCVPISNHLYFYWYRQILGQKVEFLVSFYNNEISEKSEIFDDQFSVERPDGSNFTLKIRSTKLEDSAMYFCASRDADTQYFGPGTRLTVL.

As to this clonotype: This sequence may be a read error, since a much larger clone differs from it by one base. V and J are TRBV28 and TRBJ2-7; 12 bases match TRBD1. The J call may be wrong; the DNA end is better matched by TRBJ2-1. CDR1 and CDR2 (germline): MDHEN, SYDVKM. The CDR3 extends over 15 amino acids. CDR3 residues: CASSGTGGLRNKQFF. CDR3 in DNA: TGTGCCAGCAGTGGGACAGGGGGCCTTAGGAATAAGCAGTTCTTC.

Remarks on this clonotype: This may be a read error, as it is one base from a much larger clone. This sequence joins TRBV6-2 or TRBV6-3 and TRBJ2-7, with 8 bases that match TRBD2. The CDR3 totals 15 residues. The V gene end was trimmed by 4 bases and the J gene end by 6 bases; junction bases not matched to a gene: 11. Germline CDR1 reads MNHEY; CDR2 reads SVGEGT. This CDR3 is CASSFAGREVGEQYF. The CDR3, as DNA: TGTGCCAGCAGTTTCGCCGGGCGGGAGGTAGGCGAGCAGTACTTC.

The table lists this clonotype with many counts. V gene TRBV28 combines with J gene TRBJ2-1; D not certain. Deletions cut 3 bases from V and 5 bases from J, with 17 bases between. Per germline, CDR1 MDHEN and CDR2 SYDVKM. This CDR3 is built from 16 residues. CDR3 DNA sequence: TGTGCCAGCAGTTTTCCGTGGTCTACGTGGGACAATGAGCAGTTCTTC. Protein product: CASSFPWSTWDNEQFF. The whole variable domain, filled in from reference TRBV28 and TRBJ2-1, reads DVKVTQSSRYLVKRTGEKVFLECVQDMDHENMFWYRQDPGLGLRLIYFSYDVKMKEKGDIPEGYSVSREKKERFSLILESASTNQTSMYLCASSFPWSTWDNEQFFGPGTRLTVL.

The gene calls are TRBV10-1 and TRBJ2-7; weak D call: TRBD2 (6 bases). Germline V gene data show CDR1 as WNHNN and CDR2 as SYGVQD (reference sequence). V dropped 2 bases and J dropped 2 bases, with 19 bases sitting between them. CDR3 size: 17 residues. CDR3 coding DNA: TGCGCCAGCAGTGAGCCCAAGCTCTGGCGGGAAACCTACGAGCAGTACTTC. Its protein product is CASSEPKLWRETYEQYF.

As regards this clonotype: Just one base apart from a much larger clone, this may be a read error. The conserved final phenylalanine or tryptophan is absent from the CDR3, which likely points to a read error. The chain links TRBV28 to TRBJ1-2; D is ambiguous. CDR1 MDHEN and CDR2 SYDVKM come from the germline V gene. Between the trimmed V and J ends, which lost 4 bases and 4 bases, there was a span of 13 bases. The CDR3 is 14 residues long. Written as DNA, the CDR3 is TGTGCCAGCAGTTACTCTGCAGCCTCCTATGGCTACACCTCC. Amino acid sequence: CASSYSAASYGYTS.

The chain employs TRBV4-1 and TRBJ1-3; D remains ambiguous. From germline, CDR1 is MGHRA and CDR2 YSYEKL. The CDR3 length is 15 residues. Trimming removed 4 bases at V and 2 bases at J, with 12 bases between. The CDR3 loop reads CASSPRAQAGNTIYF. CDR3 DNA sequence: TGCGCCAGCAGCCCCCGGGCGCAGGCTGGAAACACCATATATTTT.

In regard to this clonotype: A much larger clone lies one base from this, so it may be a read error. This sequence joins TRBV27 and TRBJ2-7; TRBD1 aligns across 9 bases. There are 14 residues in the CDR3. J gave up 8 bases and V 6 bases, and 11 bases lay outside the gene matches. The germline V gene has CDR1 MNHEY and CDR2 SMNVEV (reference sequence). The CDR3 loop is CASRGPGTGLQQYF. The DNA for the CDR3 is TGTGCCAGCAGGGGTCCCGGGACAGGGCTCCAGCAGTACTTC.

This clonotype was detected many times. The chain links TRBV7-9 to TRBJ2-5; the match to TRBD2 covers 15 bases. V lost 0 bases, J lost 4 bases, and 3 bases stayed unmatched. CDR1 is SEHNR and CDR2 is FQNEAQ in the germline V gene (reference sequence). This CDR3 is built from 17 residues. Here the CDR3 reads CASSLAGLAGGRETQYF. CDR3 nucleotides: TGTGCCAGCAGCTTAGCCGGACTAGCGGGAGGGAGAGAGACCCAGTACTTC.

About this clonotype: One base away lies a much larger clone, so this may be a sequencing read error. The genes are TRBV6-6 and TRBJ1-6; D unresolved. The CDR3 has 15 amino acids. From germline, CDR1 is MNHNY and CDR2 SVGAGI (reference sequence). The CDR3 loop is CASSYMGQPNSPLLF. CDR3 bases: TGTGCCAGCAGTTACATGGGTCAGCCTAATTCACCCCTCCTCTTT.

This clonotype was picked up one time. The chain joins TRBV15 to TRBJ1-5; 7 positions agree with TRBD1. Losses at the gene ends were 0 bases for V and 8 bases for J; bases not matched to a gene: 7. The germline V gene has CDR1 LNHNV and CDR2 YYDKDF (reference sequence). This CDR3 contains 15 residues. CDR3 nucleotide sequence: TGTGCCACCAGCAGAGATCTGACAGGGAACAAGCCCCAGCATTTT. This sequence encodes CATSRDLTGNKPQHF.